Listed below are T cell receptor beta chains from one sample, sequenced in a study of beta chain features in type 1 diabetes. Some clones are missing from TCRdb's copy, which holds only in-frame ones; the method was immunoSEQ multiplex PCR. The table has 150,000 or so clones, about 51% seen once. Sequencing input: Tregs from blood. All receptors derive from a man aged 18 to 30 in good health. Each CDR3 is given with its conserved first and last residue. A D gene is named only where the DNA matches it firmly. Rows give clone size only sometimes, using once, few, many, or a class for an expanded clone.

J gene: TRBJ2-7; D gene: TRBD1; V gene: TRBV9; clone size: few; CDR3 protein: CASSKRDRGGYEQYF; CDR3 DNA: TGTGCCAGCAGCAAAAGGGACAGGGGGGGATACGAGCAGTACTTC
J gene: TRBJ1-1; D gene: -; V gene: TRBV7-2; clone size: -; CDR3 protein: CASSLDGNSNTEAFF; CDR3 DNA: TGTGCCAGCAGCTTAGACGGGAATAGCAACACTGAAGCTTTCTTT
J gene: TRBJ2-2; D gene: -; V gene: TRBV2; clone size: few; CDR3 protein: CASSEVGGAGELFF; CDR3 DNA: TGTGCCAGCAGTGAAGTTGGCGGGGCCGGGGAGCTGTTTTTT
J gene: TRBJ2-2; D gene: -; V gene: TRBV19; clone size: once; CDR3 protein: CASSIQNTGELFF; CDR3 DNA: TGTGCCAGTAGTATACAGAACACCGGGGAGCTGTTTTTT
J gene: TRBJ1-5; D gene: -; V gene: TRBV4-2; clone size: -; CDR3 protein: CASSQGEWRGGSNQPQHF; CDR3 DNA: TGTGCCAGCAGCCAAGGGGAATGGCGGGGAGGAAGCAATCAGCCCCAGCATTTT
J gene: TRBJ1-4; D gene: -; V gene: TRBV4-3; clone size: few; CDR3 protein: CASSPGTPNEKLFF; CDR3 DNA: TGCGCCAGCAGCCCCGGGACTCCAAATGAAAAACTGTTTTTT
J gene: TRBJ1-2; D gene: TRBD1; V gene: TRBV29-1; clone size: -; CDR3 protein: CSVLGGNYGYTF; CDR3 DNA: TGCAGCGTCTTAGGGGGCAACTATGGCTACACCTTC
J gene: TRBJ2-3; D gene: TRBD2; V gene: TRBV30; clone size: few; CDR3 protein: CAWRRGLAGVDTQYF; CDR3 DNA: TGTGCCTGGAGAAGAGGACTAGCGGGAGTGGATACGCAGTATTTT
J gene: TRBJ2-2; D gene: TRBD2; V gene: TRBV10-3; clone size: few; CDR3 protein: CAIGAGGNTGELFF; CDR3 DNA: TGTGCCATCGGGGCGGGAGGTAACACCGGGGAGCTGTTTTTT
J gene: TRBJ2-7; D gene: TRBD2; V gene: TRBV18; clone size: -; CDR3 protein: CASSRAGTTPYEQYF; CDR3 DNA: TGTGCCAGCTCACGAGCCGGGACTACTCCCTACGAGCAGTACTTC
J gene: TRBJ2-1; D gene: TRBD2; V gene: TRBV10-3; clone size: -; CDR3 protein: CAISETKRGPYNEQFF; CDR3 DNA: TGTGCCATCAGTGAGACTAAGCGGGGACCCTACAATGAGCAGTTCTTC
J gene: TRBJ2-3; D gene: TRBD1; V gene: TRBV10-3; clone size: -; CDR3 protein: CAISESWGQGTTDTQYF; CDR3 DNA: TGTGCCATCAGTGAGTCCTGGGGACAGGGGACAACAGATACGCAGTATTTT
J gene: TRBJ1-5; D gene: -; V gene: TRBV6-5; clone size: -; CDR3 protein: CASRQGHNQPQHF; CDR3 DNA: TGTGCCAGCAGACAGGGACACAATCAGCCCCAGCATTTT
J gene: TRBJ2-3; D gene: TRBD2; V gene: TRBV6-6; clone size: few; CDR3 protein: CASSSLADSTDTQYF; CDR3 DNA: TGTGCCAGCAGCTCACTAGCGGATAGCACAGATACGCAGTATTTT
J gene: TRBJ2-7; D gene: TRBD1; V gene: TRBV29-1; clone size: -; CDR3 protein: CSVLTGGRTYEQYF; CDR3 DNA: TGCAGCGTTTTGACAGGGGGTCGAACCTACGAGCAGTACTTC
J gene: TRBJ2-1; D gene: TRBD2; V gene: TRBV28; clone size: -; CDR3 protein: CASSPGLAGYNEQFF; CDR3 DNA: TGTGCCAGCAGCCCCGGACTAGCGGGGTACAATGAGCAGTTCTTC
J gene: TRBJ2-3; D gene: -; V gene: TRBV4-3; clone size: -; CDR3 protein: CASSQANWGVPATQYF; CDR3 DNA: TGCGCCAGCAGCCAAGCGAACTGGGGAGTCCCGGCTACGCAGTATTTT
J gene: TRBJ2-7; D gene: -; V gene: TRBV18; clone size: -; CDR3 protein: CASSPLGRSFAYEQYF; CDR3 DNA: TGTGCCAGCTCACCCCTGGGCCGTTCCTTTGCCTACGAGCAGTACTTC
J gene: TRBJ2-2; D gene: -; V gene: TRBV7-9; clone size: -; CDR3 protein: CASSTRGWIAGELFF; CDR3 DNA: TGTGCCAGCAGCACCCGCGGGTGGATAGCCGGGGAGCTGTTTTTT
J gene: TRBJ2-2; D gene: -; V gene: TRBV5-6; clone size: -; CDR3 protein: CASSYNTGSYRNTRELFF; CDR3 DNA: TGTGCCAGCAGCTACAATACAGGGAGTTATCGGAACACCAGGGAGCTGTTTTTT
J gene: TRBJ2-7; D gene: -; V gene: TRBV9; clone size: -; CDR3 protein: CASSPRGGRESYEQYF; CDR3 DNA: TGTGCCAGCAGCCCCCGGGGAGGTCGGGAGTCCTACGAGCAGTACTTC
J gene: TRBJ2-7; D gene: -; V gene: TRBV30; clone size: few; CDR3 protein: CAWTSAYEQYF; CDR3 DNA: TGTGCCTGGACTAGCGCCTACGAGCAGTACTTC
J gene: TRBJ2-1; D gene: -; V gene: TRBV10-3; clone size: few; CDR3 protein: CAISVGQRNEQFF; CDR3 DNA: TGTGCCATCAGTGTGGGCCAGCGGAATGAGCAGTTCTTC
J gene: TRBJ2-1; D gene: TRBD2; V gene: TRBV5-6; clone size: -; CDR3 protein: CASSLGLGTYNEQFF; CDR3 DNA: TGTGCCAGCAGCCTGGGACTAGGGACCTACAATGAGCAGTTCTTC
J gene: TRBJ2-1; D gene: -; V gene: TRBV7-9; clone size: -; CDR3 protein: CASSLDNRGLGEQFF; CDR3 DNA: TGTGCCAGCAGCTTAGATAACAGGGGACTTGGTGAGCAGTTCTTC
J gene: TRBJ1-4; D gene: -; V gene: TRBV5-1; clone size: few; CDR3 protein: CASSWGGHNEKLFF; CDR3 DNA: TGCGCCAGCAGCTGGGGGGGACACAATGAAAAACTGTTTTTT
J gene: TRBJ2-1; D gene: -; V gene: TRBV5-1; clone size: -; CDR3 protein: CASSLAARGSYNEQFF; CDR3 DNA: TGCGCCAGCAGCTTGGCCGCGCGGGGCTCCTACAATGAGCAGTTCTTC
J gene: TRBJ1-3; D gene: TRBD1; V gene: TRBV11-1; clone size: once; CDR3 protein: CASSSTGAYSGNTIYF; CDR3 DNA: TGTGCCAGCAGCTCGACAGGGGCCTACTCTGGAAACACCATATATTTT
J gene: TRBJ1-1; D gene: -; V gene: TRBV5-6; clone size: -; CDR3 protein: CASSPGGRNTEAFF; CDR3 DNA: TGTGCCAGCAGTCCGGGGGGCAGGAACACTGAAGCTTTCTTT
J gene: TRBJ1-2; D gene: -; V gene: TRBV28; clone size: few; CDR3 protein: CASRPPTGHYGYTF; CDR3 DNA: TGTGCCAGCAGACCCCCTACAGGACACTATGGCTACACCTTC
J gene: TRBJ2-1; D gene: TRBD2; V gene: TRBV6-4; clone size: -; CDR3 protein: CASSLERGPYNEQFF; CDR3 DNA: TGTGCCAGCAGTCTGGAGCGGGGTCCCTACAATGAGCAGTTCTTC
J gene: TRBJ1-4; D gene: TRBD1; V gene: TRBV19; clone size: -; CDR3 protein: CASSTTGANEKLFF; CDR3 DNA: TGTGCCAGTAGTACGACAGGGGCTAATGAAAAACTGTTTTTT
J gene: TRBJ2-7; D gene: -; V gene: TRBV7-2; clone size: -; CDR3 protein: CASSLGQGNYYEQYF; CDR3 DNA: TGTGCCAGCAGCTTAGGGCAGGGGAACTACTACGAGCAGTACTTC